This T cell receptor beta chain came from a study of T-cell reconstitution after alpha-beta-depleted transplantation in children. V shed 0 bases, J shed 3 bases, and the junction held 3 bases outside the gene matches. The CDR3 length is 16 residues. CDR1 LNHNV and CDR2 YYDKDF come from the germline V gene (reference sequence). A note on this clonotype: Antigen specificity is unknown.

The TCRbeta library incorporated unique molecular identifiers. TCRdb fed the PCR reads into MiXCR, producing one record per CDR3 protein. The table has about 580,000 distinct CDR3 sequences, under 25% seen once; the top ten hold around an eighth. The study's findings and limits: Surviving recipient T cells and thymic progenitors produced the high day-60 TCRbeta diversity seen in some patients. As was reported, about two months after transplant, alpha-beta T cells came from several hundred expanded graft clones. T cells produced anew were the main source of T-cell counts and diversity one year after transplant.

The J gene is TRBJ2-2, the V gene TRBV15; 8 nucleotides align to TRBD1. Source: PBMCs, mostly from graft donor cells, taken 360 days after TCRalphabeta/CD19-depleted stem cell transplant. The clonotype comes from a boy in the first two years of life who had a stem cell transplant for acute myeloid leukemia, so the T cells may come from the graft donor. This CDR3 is CATSRDRDRYTGELFF. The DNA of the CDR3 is TGTGCCACCAGCAGAGATCGGGACAGGTACACCGGGGAGCTGTTTTTT.